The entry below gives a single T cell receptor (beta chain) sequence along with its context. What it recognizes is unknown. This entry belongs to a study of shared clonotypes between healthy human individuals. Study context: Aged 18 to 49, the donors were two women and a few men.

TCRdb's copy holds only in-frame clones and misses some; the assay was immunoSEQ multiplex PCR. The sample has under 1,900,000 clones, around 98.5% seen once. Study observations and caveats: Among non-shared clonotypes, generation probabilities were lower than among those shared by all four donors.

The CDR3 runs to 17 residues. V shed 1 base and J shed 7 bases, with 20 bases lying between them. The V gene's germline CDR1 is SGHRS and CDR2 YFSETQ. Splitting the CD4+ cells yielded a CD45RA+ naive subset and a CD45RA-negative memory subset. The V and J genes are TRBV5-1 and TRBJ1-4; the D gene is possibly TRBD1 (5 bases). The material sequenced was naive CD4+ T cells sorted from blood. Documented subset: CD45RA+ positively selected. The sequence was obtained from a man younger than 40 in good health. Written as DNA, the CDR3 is TGCGCCAGCAGCTTGTTGGGTCAGGGTGGAATTGGTGAAAAACTGTTTTTT. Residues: CASSLLGQGGIGEKLFF.